This T cell receptor beta chain was observed in a study of radiotherapy plus CTLA-4 blockade in lung cancer. Study-wide background: The study recorded objective responses in roughly 20% of patients and disease control in about 31%. Study results and caveats: Strongest reported response predictors: early blood clone changes and post-radiation interferon-beta. Subsequent to radiotherapy plus ipilimumab, tumor-derived TCR clones underwent expansion in blood.

The repertoire was sequenced with immunoSEQ multiplex PCR; TCRdb's copy has only in-frame clones and lacks some. Of some 98,000 clones listed, around four fifths were seen once; the top ten hold roughly 3.5%. The study treated chemo-refractory metastatic non-small-cell lung cancer patients with focal radiation plus ipilimumab CTLA-4 blockade. On this clone: Its antigen is undetermined.

CDR1 and CDR2 (germline): SGDLS, YYNGEE. J lost 5 bases, V lost 4 bases, and 8 bases had no gene match. CDR3 length: 15 amino acids. The chain is built from TRBV9 and TRBJ2-1; 8 bases are shared with TRBD2. The TCR was taken from a human donor with non-small cell lung cancer who had a partial response to radiotherapy plus ipilimumab. The input for sequencing was peripheral blood, taken from a patient treated with radiotherapy plus ipilimumab. This chain's CDR3 is CASSLSGRVHNEQFF. DNA of the CDR3: TGTGCCAGCAGCCTCAGCGGGAGAGTCCACAATGAGCAGTTCTTC. The variable domain in full, completed from reference TRBV9 and TRBJ2-1, reads DSGVTQTPKHLITATGQRVTLRCSPRSGDLSVYWYQQSLDQGLQFLIQYYNGEERAKGNILERFSAQQFPDLHSELNLSSLELGDSALYFCASSLSGRVHNEQFFGPGTRLTVL.